The TCR beta chain under discussion was sequenced for a study of blood T cell repertoires in COVID-19. At the level of the study: Samples taken during acute and convalescent COVID-19 were collected in the United States, Italy and Spain. T cells, B-cell-depleted T cells, or PBMCs supplied cDNA or gDNA.

In the authors' methods: The assay estimated nucleated cells by amplifying reference gene primers. Profiling relied on immunoSEQ multiplex PCR, and the TCRdb table lists in-frame clones only, not all of them. V and J calls and clone size are those listed in that table; D and trimming were worked out from the DNA. Of 250,000 to 300,000 clones listed, approximately 86% are singletons. This CDR3 has 12 residues. Looked up from germline, CDR1 is LNHDA and CDR2 is SQIVND (reference sequence). The ends were cut back, 5 bases at V and 10 bases at J, with 12 bases in the middle. The V gene is TRBV19, the J gene TRBJ2-1, with D possibly TRBD2 on 5 matching bases. This clonotype was obtained from a woman aged 50 to 60 who had recovered from COVID-19. Material: peripheral blood. CDR3 sequence reads: CASSVGKTEQFF. The DNA of the CDR3 is TGTGCCAGTAGTGTCGGGAAGACGGAGCAGTTCTTC.